A selection of T cell receptor beta chains follows, all from one sample in a study of T cell responses to AZD1222 COVID-19 vaccine. Generated by immunoSEQ multiplex PCR, the TCRdb table keeps only in-frame clones and is missing some. Of roughly 150,000 clones listed, approximately 90% are singletons. This specimen was peripheral blood, taken 28 days after the second AZD1222 dose. Every receptor here comes from an adult who received the AZD1222 COVID-19 vaccine. Each CDR3 is given with its conserved first and last residue. Fields, in order: CDR3 protein, CDR3 DNA, J gene, CDR3 length, V gene, D gene, clone size. The D gene is left open where the match is weak. Not every row has a clone size; where given, it reads once, few, many or a size class.

CDR3: CASSVGTGVEDTQYF
DNA: TGTGCCAGCAGTGTGGGCACAGGGGTGGAAGATACGCAGTATTTT
J: TRBJ2-3
length: 15
V: TRBV9
D: TRBD1
size: NA

CDR3: CAISPGQGDNEQFF
DNA: TGTGCCATCAGCCCGGGACAGGGGGACAATGAGCAGTTCTTC
J: TRBJ2-1
length: 14
V: TRBV10-3
D: TRBD1
size: NA

CDR3: CASSPGTVSSNYGYTF
DNA: TGTGCCAGCTCACCCGGGACAGTATCCTCTAACTATGGCTACACCTTC
J: TRBJ1-2
length: 16
V: TRBV18
D: TRBD1
size: NA

CDR3: CASSKYSDTDAFF
DNA: TGTGCCAGTAGTAAATACAGCGACACTGACGCTTTCTTT
J: TRBJ1-1
length: 13
V: TRBV19
D: NA
size: NA

CDR3: CASSLRAMNTEAFF
DNA: TGCGCCAGCAGCTTGAGGGCCATGAACACTGAAGCTTTCTTT
J: TRBJ1-1
length: 14
V: TRBV5-1
D: NA
size: NA

CDR3: CASSPSLGGIIGTQYF
DNA: TGTGCCAGCAGTCCCTCCCTTGGCGGGATAATTGGGACCCAGTACTTC
J: TRBJ2-5
length: 16
V: TRBV28
D: NA
size: NA

CDR3: CASSLELTEAFF
DNA: TGTGCCAGCAGCCTAGAGCTCACTGAAGCTTTCTTT
J: TRBJ1-1
length: 12
V: TRBV7-9
D: NA
size: NA

CDR3: CASSTGTSGWEQYF
DNA: TGTGCCAGCAGCACCGGGACTAGCGGCTGGGAGCAGTACTTC
J: TRBJ2-7
length: 14
V: TRBV13
D: TRBD2
size: NA

CDR3: CASCNPGGMRGYTF
DNA: TGTGCCAGCTGCAATCCAGGAGGGATGAGAGGCTACACCTTC
J: TRBJ1-2
length: 14
V: TRBV27
D: NA
size: NA

CDR3: CASSLVQIQETQYF
DNA: TGTGCCAGCAGCTTGGTCCAGATCCAAGAGACCCAGTACTTC
J: TRBJ2-5
length: 14
V: TRBV5-4
D: NA
size: once

CDR3: CATSRTVPIGETQYF
DNA: TGTGCCACCAGCAGAACCGTACCCATCGGGGAGACCCAGTACTTC
J: TRBJ2-5
length: 15
V: TRBV15
D: NA
size: NA

CDR3: CASKGRDGTDTQYF
DNA: TGTGCCAGTAAGGGCAGGGACGGGACAGATACGCAGTATTTT
J: TRBJ2-3
length: 14
V: TRBV19
D: NA
size: few

CDR3: CASSQQGASYEQYF
DNA: TGTGCCAGCAGCCAACAGGGGGCGTCCTACGAGCAGTACTTC
J: TRBJ2-7
length: 14
V: TRBV7-9
D: TRBD1
size: NA

CDR3: CASSTGPGQGTPFLVRQYF
DNA: TGTGCCAGCTCGACTGGTCCGGGACAGGGTACTCCTTTTTTAGTGCGGCAGTACTTC
J: TRBJ2-7
length: 19
V: TRBV27
D: TRBD1
size: NA

CDR3: CSVLLGYEQYF
DNA: TGCAGCGTTCTTCTCGGTTACGAGCAGTACTTC
J: TRBJ2-7
length: 11
V: TRBV29-1
D: NA
size: NA

CDR3: CASSYFKGNYGYTF
DNA: TGTGCCAGCAGTTACTTTAAGGGTAACTATGGCTACACCTTC
J: TRBJ1-2
length: 14
V: TRBV6-5
D: NA
size: NA

CDR3: CASSPYDTQYF
DNA: TGTGCCAGCAGCCCCTATGATACGCAGTATTTT
J: TRBJ2-3
length: 11
V: TRBV12-3/TRBV12-4
D: NA
size: NA

CDR3: CASTLAGQGKNIQYF
DNA: TGTGCCAGCACGCTAGCGGGACAAGGCAAAAACATTCAGTACTTC
J: TRBJ2-4
length: 15
V: TRBV19
D: TRBD2
size: NA

CDR3: CASSEGLNRVLEETQYF
DNA: TGTGCCAGCAGTGAAGGCTTGAACAGGGTATTAGAAGAGACCCAGTACTTC
J: TRBJ2-5
length: 17
V: TRBV6-1
D: NA
size: few

CDR3: CASSYWTGLKNSPLHF
DNA: TGTGCCAGCAGTTACTGGACAGGGTTAAAAAATTCACCCCTCCACTTT
J: TRBJ1-6
length: 16
V: TRBV6-6
D: TRBD1
size: NA

CDR3: CASSQDIGDGYTF
DNA: TGTGCCAGCAGCCAAGATATAGGGGATGGCTACACCTTC
J: TRBJ1-2
length: 13
V: TRBV4-2
D: NA
size: NA

CDR3: CASSQEWDLPTF
DNA: TGCGCCAGCAGCCAAGAGTGGGATTTGCCCACCTTC
J: TRBJ1-2
length: 12
V: TRBV4-3
D: NA
size: NA

CDR3: CASSIVKDTQYF
DNA: TGTGCCAGTAGTATCGTTAAGGATACGCAGTATTTT
J: TRBJ2-3
length: 12
V: TRBV19
D: NA
size: NA

CDR3: CASSGGSPNGYTF
DNA: TGTGCCAGCAGTGGTGGATCGCCAAATGGCTACACCTTC
J: TRBJ1-2
length: 13
V: TRBV2
D: NA
size: NA

CDR3: CASSARRHSATNEKLFF
DNA: TGTGCCAGCAGCGCCCGGAGGCACTCGGCAACTAATGAAAAACTGTTTTTT
J: TRBJ1-4
length: 17
V: TRBV5-4
D: NA
size: once

CDR3: CASSYRTGWNTGELFF
DNA: TGTGCCAGCAGTTACAGGACAGGGTGGAACACCGGGGAGCTGTTTTTT
J: TRBJ2-2
length: 16
V: TRBV6-2/TRBV6-3
D: TRBD1
size: NA

CDR3: CASSLGTLGDSNQPQHF
DNA: TGTGCCAGCAGCTTAGGGACTCTTGGGGATAGCAATCAGCCCCAGCATTTT
J: TRBJ1-5
length: 17
V: TRBV7-8
D: NA
size: few

CDR3: CASSITGEDSPLHF
DNA: TGTGCCAGTAGTATTACAGGGGAGGATTCACCCCTCCACTTT
J: TRBJ1-6
length: 14
V: TRBV19
D: TRBD1
size: NA

CDR3: CASSQVGQGGAFF
DNA: TGCGCCAGCAGCCAAGTGGGACAGGGGGGAGCTTTCTTT
J: TRBJ1-1
length: 13
V: TRBV4-1
D: TRBD1
size: NA

CDR3: CASSFPGGTGLSYGYTF
DNA: TGTGCCAGCAGCTTCCCCGGTGGGACAGGGCTGTCCTATGGCTACACCTTC
J: TRBJ1-2
length: 17
V: TRBV7-9
D: TRBD1
size: NA

CDR3: CASSPPGRTEAFF
DNA: TGTGCCAGCAGTCCCCCGGGGCGGACTGAAGCTTTCTTT
J: TRBJ1-1
length: 13
V: TRBV27
D: NA
size: NA

CDR3: CASSPLPYNSPLHF
DNA: TGTGCCAGCAGTCCTCTCCCCTATAATTCACCCCTCCACTTT
J: TRBJ1-6
length: 14
V: TRBV6-4
D: NA
size: NA

CDR3: CASSFGGGAQLFF
DNA: TGTGCCAGCAGTTTTGGAGGGGGGGCTCAACTGTTTTTT
J: TRBJ1-4
length: 13
V: TRBV12-3/TRBV12-4
D: NA
size: NA

CDR3: CASTPGVGRVESGNTIYF
DNA: TGTGCCAGCACCCCCGGGGTTGGTAGGGTAGAGTCTGGAAACACCATATATTTT
J: TRBJ1-3
length: 18
V: TRBV7-2
D: NA
size: NA

CDR3: CASSPRGGATVF
DNA: TGTGCCAGCAGCCCCAGGGGGGGAGCCACGGTTTTT
J: TRBJ1-4
length: 12
V: TRBV7-9
D: TRBD1
size: NA

CDR3: CASSLLMQGSTEAFF
DNA: TGTGCCAGCAGTTTACTCATGCAGGGGTCCACTGAAGCTTTCTTT
J: TRBJ1-1
length: 15
V: TRBV27
D: NA
size: NA

CDR3: CASSLRVTGELFF
DNA: TGTGCCAGCAGCTTAAGGGTGACCGGGGAGCTGTTTTTT
J: TRBJ2-2
length: 13
V: TRBV7-2
D: NA
size: once

CDR3: CASRSTGTPYNEQFF
DNA: TGTGCCAGTAGATCGACAGGGACACCCTACAATGAGCAGTTCTTC
J: TRBJ2-1
length: 15
V: TRBV19
D: TRBD1
size: NA

CDR3: CASSDRALGSAFF
DNA: TGTGCCAGCAGTGACAGGGCCCTTGGTAGTGCTTTCTTT
J: TRBJ1-1
length: 13
V: TRBV2
D: NA
size: NA

CDR3: CASSPDRGYGYTF
DNA: TGTGCCAGCAGTCCCGACAGGGGTTATGGCTACACCTTC
J: TRBJ1-2
length: 13
V: TRBV6-5
D: TRBD1
size: NA

CDR3: CVSSLGTGAYEQYF
DNA: TGTGTCAGCAGCTTAGGGACAGGGGCCTACGAGCAGTACTTC
J: TRBJ2-7
length: 14
V: TRBV7-9
D: TRBD1
size: NA

CDR3: CASRQILLDGYTF
DNA: TGTGCCAGCAGACAGATTCTTCTCGATGGCTACACCTTC
J: TRBJ1-2
length: 13
V: TRBV28
D: NA
size: few

CDR3: CASSLPDRRNTEAFF
DNA: TGTGCCAGCAGTTTGCCGGACAGGAGAAACACTGAAGCTTTCTTT
J: TRBJ1-1
length: 15
V: TRBV27
D: TRBD1
size: NA

CDR3: CASSEHEQYF
DNA: TGTGCCAGCAGTGAACACGAGCAGTACTTC
J: TRBJ2-7
length: 10
V: TRBV6-1
D: NA
size: NA

CDR3: CASSMTWTDNEQFF
DNA: TGTGCCAGTAGTATGACTTGGACAGACAATGAGCAGTTCTTC
J: TRBJ2-1
length: 14
V: TRBV19
D: NA
size: NA

CDR3: CASSLVAGALTDTQYF
DNA: TGTGCCAGCAGCTTAGTGGCGGGGGCCCTCACAGATACGCAGTATTTT
J: TRBJ2-3
length: 16
V: TRBV7-2
D: NA
size: once

CDR3: CASSPPKGQGPPPMQYF
DNA: TGTGCCAGCAGCCCACCCAAAGGACAGGGTCCCCCTCCTATGCAGTATTTT
J: TRBJ2-3
length: 17
V: TRBV5-4
D: TRBD1
size: once

CDR3: CASSSKQGFQPQHF
DNA: TGTGCCAGCAGTTCGAAACAGGGTTTTCAGCCCCAGCATTTT
J: TRBJ1-5
length: 14
V: TRBV27
D: NA
size: NA